The 24 T cell receptor beta chains below all came from one sample that was sequenced in a study of post-analysis software for immune sequencing data. Unique-molecular-identifier-tagged TCR beta cDNA libraries were used. In TCRdb, the PCR reads were re-called with MiXCR into one record per CDR3 protein. The table has about half a million distinct CDR3 sequences, roughly 34% seen once. Findings of the study overall: Roughly five TRBV segments, including TRBV5-6, TRBV5-1 and TRBV20-1, were more frequent in patients than controls.

No antigen is known for these receptors. The sequenced material came from blood. These receptors all come from a girl aged 2-17 years with multiple sclerosis.

This clonotype was seen repeatedly, ten times or more. This chain connects TRBV12-3 or TRBV12-4 to TRBJ2-5, with D maybe TRBD1 (5 bases). This CDR3 spans 13 amino acids. V was cut by 2 bases and J by 2 bases, with 6 bases left in between. CDR3 coding DNA: TGTGCCAGCAGTTTAAAGGGGCAAGAGACCCAGTACTTC. This sequence encodes CASSLKGQETQYF.

The CDR3 region is CASSLSEGLSSYEQYF. DNA for the CDR3: TGTGCCAGCAGTTTATCGGAAGGGTTGAGCTCCTACGAGCAGTACTTC. V usage is TRBV27 and J usage is TRBJ2-7; D is undetermined. The CDR3 covers 16 residues. V lost 0 bases and J lost 0, with 12 bases in between. The germline CDR1 and CDR2 sequences are MNHEY and SMNVEV (reference sequence).

V is TRBV7-8 and J is TRBJ2-7, with TRBD2 as a possible D gene (6 bases). The germline V and J ends were trimmed by 5 bases and 2 bases, with 13 bases remaining between them. Germline V gives CDR1 SGHVS, CDR2 FQNEAQ. The CDR3 consists of 14 residues. CDR3 sequence reads: CASSLQRLAYEQYF. CDR3 nucleotide sequence: TGTGCCAGCAGCCTCCAACGACTAGCCTACGAGCAGTACTTC.

The chain recombines TRBV13 with TRBJ1-3; possible D gene TRBD1, 6 bases. The ends were cut back, 5 bases at V and 2 bases at J, with 16 bases in the middle. Per the germline V gene, CDR1 is PRHDT and CDR2 is FYEKMQ (reference sequence). The CDR3 is 16 amino acids. The CDR3 sequence is CASSLRRGLAGNTIYF. In DNA, the CDR3 is TGTGCCAGCAGCCTCAGGCGGGGGCTTGCTGGAAACACCATATATTTT.

This clonotype has only a few counts. As DNA, the CDR3 is TGTGCCAGCAGGGCAGGGGCCTCGGGGGTGTCCTACGAGCAGTACTTC. This gives the protein CASRAGASGVSYEQYF. J is TRBJ2-7 and V is TRBV6-1, with D possibly called TRBD1 or TRBD2 (6 bases each). Trimming took off 6 bases at V and 1 base at J, with 19 bases between the two ends. The CDR3 runs to 16 residues. Looked up from germline, CDR1 is MNHNS and CDR2 is SASEGT.

This CDR3 reads CASSPLRERGGDEQFF. CDR3 nucleotides: TGTGCCAGCAGCCCCCTCAGGGAGCGGGGGGGCGATGAGCAGTTCTTC. This sequence joins TRBV7-3 and TRBJ2-1, with TRBD2 matching over 10 bases. Germline values: CDR1 SGHTA, CDR2 FQGTGA. V was pared by 5 bases and J by 8 bases, with 12 bases of the junction left unmatched. The CDR3 extends over 16 amino acids.

The gene calls are TRBV7-3 and TRBJ2-2, with D hard to call. Germline V gene data show CDR1 as SGHTA and CDR2 as FQGTGA. The CDR3 totals 16 residues. V dropped 3 bases and J dropped 2 bases, with 13 bases sitting between them. CDR3 loop: CASSLSPPPNTGELFF. The CDR3 DNA is TGTGCCAGCAGCTTGAGCCCTCCGCCTAACACCGGGGAGCTGTTTTTT.

The chain has TRBV7-6 and TRBJ2-5; D uncertain. The V and J ends lost 3 bases and 6 bases respectively, with 8 bases between them. From germline, CDR1 is SGHVS and CDR2 FNYEAQ. The CDR3 runs to 12 residues. This CDR3 reads CASSFHGQTQYF. CDR3 coding DNA: TGTGCCAGCAGCTTTCATGGACAGACCCAGTACTTC.

This clonotype has only a few counts. This chain uses TRBV29-1 with TRBJ1-5; a possible D gene is TRBD1 (5 bases). Trimming removed 7 bases at V and 3 bases at J, with 13 bases between. Germline CDR1 is SQVTM and CDR2 is ANQGSEA. This CDR3 is built from 13 residues. CDR3 in DNA: TGCAGCGCCGGGACTTCCCCCAATCAGCCCCAGCATTTT. Its protein is CSAGTSPNQPQHF.

The V call is TRBV6-1, the J call TRBJ1-1; D is unresolved. Germline CDR1 MNHNS, CDR2 SASEGT. V was trimmed by 7 bases and J by 3 bases, leaving 9 bases between them. This CDR3 is built from 12 residues. In DNA, the CDR3 is TGTGCCAGCACGGGCAGATACACTGAAGCTTTCTTT. It encodes CASTGRYTEAFF.

Only a few counts were recorded for this clonotype. This rearrangement joins TRBV6-5 to TRBJ1-1; possibly TRBD1 for D (5 bases). Trimming cost V 6 bases and J 10 bases, with 21 bases left between them. CDR3 size: 14 residues. Looked up from germline, CDR1 is MNHEY and CDR2 is SVGAGI. The CDR3 here is CASRDFGTPNRAFF. DNA for the CDR3: TGTGCCAGCAGAGATTTCGGGACCCCGAATCGAGCTTTCTTT.

This clonotype has just a few counts. This chain connects TRBV7-2 to TRBJ2-5; 7 nucleotides line up with TRBD2. CDR1 SGHTA and CDR2 FQGNSA come from the germline V gene. With 4 bases clipped from V and 5 bases from J, the junction kept 4 bases outside the gene matches. The CDR3 is made up of 13 amino acids. The CDR3, as DNA: TGTGCCAGCAGCTCTGCCGGGGGGGAGACCCAGTACTTC. Its protein is CASSSAGGETQYF.

This clonotype was counted once. This rearrangement joins TRBV3-1 to TRBJ2-7, with TRBD2 matching 13 bases. CDR3 size: 17 residues. With V trimmed by 4 bases and J by 7 bases, 13 bases remained unmatched. Germline CDR1 and CDR2: LGHDT and YNNKEL (reference sequence). The CDR3 bases are TGTGCCAGCAGCCGGGAACTAGCGGGGGGGCCTAACAATGAGCAGTACTTC. It specifies CASSRELAGGPNNEQYF.

The chain combines TRBV5-6 with TRBJ1-1; D is unclear. The CDR3 sequence is 14 residues long. V was pared by 0 bases and J by 5 bases, with 11 bases between. CDR1 and CDR2 (germline): SGHDT, YYEEEE. The CDR3 region is CASSLGPPGTEAFF. The CDR3 nucleotides are TGTGCCAGCAGCTTGGGTCCGCCGGGGACTGAAGCTTTCTTT.

This chain uses TRBV6-1 with TRBJ2-1; 8 nucleotides align to TRBD1. V lost 6 bases and J lost 7; bases outside the gene matches: 11. Germline V gene lookup returns CDR1 MNHNS and CDR2 SASEGT. The CDR3 runs 15 residues. In nucleotides, the CDR3 is TGTGCCAGCAGGGCCTTTTCAGGGGGCGGGAATGAGCAGTTCTTC. Protein product: CASRAFSGGGNEQFF.

This clonotype showed up many times. In DNA, the CDR3 is TGCAGCGTTGGGGCAGGGAGCTACGAGCAGTACTTC. The encoded protein is CSVGAGSYEQYF. The rearrangement uses TRBV29-1 and TRBJ2-7, with D tentatively TRBD1 or TRBD2 (5 bases each). Germline V gene sequence: CDR1 SQVTM, CDR2 ANQGSEA. The CDR3 is 12 amino acids. Between the trimmed V and J ends, which lost 4 bases and 3 bases, there was a span of 10 bases.

The chain links TRBV27 to TRBJ1-1; D is undetermined. CDR3 length: 13 residues. Per germline, CDR1 MNHEY and CDR2 SMNVEV (reference sequence). Trimming removed 6 bases from V and 8 bases from J, with 16 bases in between. The CDR3 is CASSPYLGFEAFF. In DNA form, the CDR3 reads TGTGCCAGCAGCCCCTACTTGGGCTTCGAAGCTTTCTTT.

The V gene is TRBV4-1, the J gene TRBJ2-7, with D uncertain. V was clipped by 0 bases and J by 6 bases, with 9 bases between them. The CDR3 sequence is 13 residues long. In germline, CDR1 is MGHRA, CDR2 YSYEKL. CDR3 coding DNA: TGCGCCAGCAGCCAAGACGGGCCAGCCGAGCAGTACTTC. It encodes CASSQDGPAEQYF.

This clonotype has only a few counts. The rearrangement links TRBV7-9 to TRBJ2-7; D is uncertain. The CDR3 is 13 amino acids. V gave up 6 bases and J gave up 1 base, with 10 bases separating them. Germline-derived CDR1 and CDR2 are SEHNR and FQNEAQ (reference sequence). The CDR3 is CASSSHSSYEQYF. In DNA, the CDR3 is TGTGCCAGCAGTTCCCACAGTTCCTACGAGCAGTACTTC.

The CDR3 sequence: CASSLAKGTLLNTDTQYF. The CDR3 nucleotides are TGTGCCAGCAGCTTAGCAAAGGGGACACTTCTTAACACAGATACGCAGTATTTT. This rearrangement joins TRBV7-9 to TRBJ2-3, with D maybe TRBD1 (6 bases). The germline V gene has CDR1 SEHNR and CDR2 FQNEAQ (reference sequence). The CDR3 has 18 residues. V shed 0 bases and J shed 2 bases, with 18 bases lying between them.

On this clonotype: Germline is not matched at one junction end, which may reflect a read error. The chain carries TRBV18 and TRBJ2-7, with D hard to call. This CDR3 has 13 residues. CDR1 and CDR2 from the germline V gene are KGHSH and LQKENI. CDR3 nucleotide sequence: TGTACCAGCTCACCTAACGAGTCCTACGAGCAGTACTTC. Translated: CTSSPNESYEQYF.

The genes are TRBV7-9 and TRBJ2-1, with 9 bases that match TRBD2. Trimming at V came to 5 bases and at J to 2 bases, leaving 10 bases not matched to a gene. This CDR3 comprises 17 residues. Germline V gene lookup returns CDR1 SEHNR and CDR2 FQNEAQ (reference sequence). The CDR3 DNA reads as TGTGCCAGCAGCCCCGGGTCACTAGCGGGTACCTACAATGAGCAGTTCTTC. Encoded protein: CASSPGSLAGTYNEQFF.

Concerning this clonotype itself: The junction and the germline gene differ at one end; a read error may be behind it. The chain employs TRBV11-2 and TRBJ1-2; D is perhaps TRBD1 (6 bases). This CDR3 has 16 amino acids. CDR1 and CDR2 (germline): SGHAT, FQNNGV. This CDR3 is CTSSLSWDTPYYGYTF. For the CDR3, the DNA is TGTACCAGCAGCTTATCCTGGGACACCCCCTACTATGGCTACACCTTC.

On this clonotype itself: Germline is not matched at one junction end, which may reflect a read error. V is TRBV5-1 and J is TRBJ2-5, with 9 nucleotides matching TRBD1. The CDR3 has 15 amino acids. Looked up from germline, CDR1 is SGHRS and CDR2 is YFSETQ. This CDR3 reads CAGSLPTGGQETQYF. DNA of the CDR3: TGCGCCGGCAGCTTGCCGACAGGGGGCCAAGAGACCCAGTACTTC.